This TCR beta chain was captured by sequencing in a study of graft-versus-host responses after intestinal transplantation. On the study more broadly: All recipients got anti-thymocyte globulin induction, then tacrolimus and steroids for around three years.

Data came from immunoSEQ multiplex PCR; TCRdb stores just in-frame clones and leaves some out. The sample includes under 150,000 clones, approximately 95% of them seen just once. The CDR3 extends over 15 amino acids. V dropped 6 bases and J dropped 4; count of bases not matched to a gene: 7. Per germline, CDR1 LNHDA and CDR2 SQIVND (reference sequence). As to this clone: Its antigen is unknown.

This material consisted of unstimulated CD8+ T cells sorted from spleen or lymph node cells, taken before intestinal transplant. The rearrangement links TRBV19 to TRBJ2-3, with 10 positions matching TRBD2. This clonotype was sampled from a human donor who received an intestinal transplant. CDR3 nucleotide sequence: TGTGCCAGTAGATCGGCTAGCGGGAGTTCAGATACGCAGTATTTT. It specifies CASRSASGSSDTQYF.